This record covers a single T cell receptor (beta chain). No antigen is known for it. The sample originates from a study of blood T cells in healthy people across ages. Study-level results: It was found that TCR beta diversity correlated strongly with the percentage of naive T cells.

A J-beta primer mix and a sample-barcoded 5' primer were used in a second PCR of roughly 7 to 12 cycles. In TCRdb, the 5' RACE reads were re-called with MiXCR into one record per CDR3 protein. Found here are about 540,000 distinct CDR3 sequences, 24% of them singletons; the top ten hold 7.5% to 9%. The CDR3 sequence is 12 residues long. V was clipped by 4 bases and J by 9 bases, with 14 bases between them. Germline lookup yields CDR1 SGHRS and CDR2 YFSETQ. This same sample was also part of a study on T cells of mothers and their children. That study adds: Samples were obtained from a few healthy Caucasian mothers and their six children.

The source is a boy younger than 18 in good health. The gene calls are TRBV5-1 and TRBJ2-7; D remains ambiguous. Source material: blood. CDR3 region: CASSVDGFLQYF. CDR3 bases: TGCGCCAGCAGCGTGGACGGATTCCTGCAGTACTTC.